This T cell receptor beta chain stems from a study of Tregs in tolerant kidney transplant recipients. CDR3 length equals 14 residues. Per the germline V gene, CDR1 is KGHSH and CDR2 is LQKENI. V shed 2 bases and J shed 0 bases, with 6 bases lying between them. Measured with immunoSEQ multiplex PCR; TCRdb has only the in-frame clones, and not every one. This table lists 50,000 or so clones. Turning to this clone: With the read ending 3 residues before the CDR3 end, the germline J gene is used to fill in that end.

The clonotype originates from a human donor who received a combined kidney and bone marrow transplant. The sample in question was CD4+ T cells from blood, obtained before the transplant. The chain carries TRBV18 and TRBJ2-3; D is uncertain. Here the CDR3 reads CASSPTASTDTQYF. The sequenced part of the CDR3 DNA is TGTGCCAGCTCACCAACAGCTAGCACAGATACG.